Detailed here is one TCR beta chain. Its antigen is not yet known. Within one base of it there is no much larger clone, and no base qualities were kept. The donors were 40 or so Caucasian individuals from Russia, aged roughly 6 to 100 years, who were systemically healthy. Ten milliliters of peripheral blood were collected from each donor into EDTA-treated Vacutainer tubes. Ficoll-Paque density-gradient centrifugation was used to isolate PBMCs, with at least 6.5 million per sample. Trizol reagent was used to extract total RNA from PBMCs, with at least 5 micrograms per sample. Naive CD45RAhigh/CD27high T cell percentages were measured by flow cytometry on a PBMC aliquot from every donor. The data were taken from a study of blood T cells in healthy people across ages (dated by TCRdb to the mid-2010s). About the full investigation: Template switching captured roughly one uniquely barcoded TCR beta cDNA molecule per two T cells in model experiments. Four age groups were formed from the donors: young (average about 16 years), middle-aged (approximately 40), aged (around 68) and long-lived (approximately 78). To avoid experimental bias, donors of different ages were spread randomly across the sequencing lanes. To track age-related changes in TCR beta repertoire diversity, the study relied on deep sequencing normalized with unique cDNA molecular identifiers. Two additional independent replicas of 1 million unique cDNA reads from the same blood draw were analyzed for two donors (one aged 18 to 30 and one aged 80 or older). Overall study results and their limits: Because the CMV infection status of the donors was unknown, age-related changes in expanded clonotypes may potentially have been confounded. Because profiling used bulk unsorted PBMCs, naive and antigen-experienced compartments could not be compared conclusively. Observed TCR beta diversity per million T cells fell roughly linearly with age, and a significant reduction was already apparent by age roughly 40. Compared with the aged group, the long-lived group had more naive CD4+ T cells, fewer expanded clones and increased TCR diversity, suggesting age selection. Estimates of total diversity from one million sequenced T cells were regarded as lower bounds and underestimates. Observed TCR beta diversity correlated strongly with the percentage of naive T cells measured by flow cytometry.

The library was prepared using 5' RACE. The sequencing machine was an Illumina HiSeq 2500. The second PCR ran for roughly 6 to 11 cycles and used a J-beta primer mix along with a sample-barcoded 5' primer. A unique molecular identifier was introduced onto each TCR beta cDNA molecule by a template-switch 5' adaptor carrying 12 random nucleotides. Each sample yielded at least 2.5 million CDR3-containing paired-end reads. First-strand cDNA synthesis was performed from all RNA using the Mint cDNA synthesis kit, with priming by a TRBC-specific oligonucleotide. Following uracil-DNA glycosylase treatment, a first 18-cycle PCR with universal primers M1SS and BC2_uni_R was performed on all cDNA. The original methods were these. For normalization, 1 million high-quality reads were randomly selected from each sample, with every read carrying a distinct molecular identifier. Reads sharing molecular identifiers were discarded rather than binned into consensus sequences. MiTCR, run with a Q25 quality threshold and the strictest error-elimination algorithm, handled CDR3 identification, clonotype clustering and error correction. A nonparametric unseen species model with Euler transformation was used to estimate lower-bound total TCR beta diversity. TCRdb reran the public reads through fastp at Q25 and MiXCR, keeping productive beta chains. One record per CDR3 amino acid sequence lists the most common genes and DNA. The V and J calls, along with clone size, are taken from TCRdb and not from the paper's own processing. This sample comprises some 1.5 million distinct CDR3 sequences, about 30% of them detected only once. The ten largest account for less than 9.5% of the sample.

This sequence originates from a woman in her 30s in good health. Material for sequencing was blood.

The CDR3 protein is CASRLAGVSETQYF. The bases read TGTGCCAGCAGACTAGCGGGAGTTTCAGAGACCCAGTACTTC. The chain is encoded by TRBV2 joined to TRBJ2-5; TRBD2 lines up with 11 middle nucleotides. From the cysteine through the phenylalanine, the CDR3 covers 14 amino acids. Of the read, only the CDR3 DNA is kept; its 42 bases are in frame from base 1. Trimming removed 6 bases from V and 4 bases from J; the gene matches leave 4 bases unexplained. The germline V gene yields SNHLY for CDR1 and FYNNEI for CDR2.